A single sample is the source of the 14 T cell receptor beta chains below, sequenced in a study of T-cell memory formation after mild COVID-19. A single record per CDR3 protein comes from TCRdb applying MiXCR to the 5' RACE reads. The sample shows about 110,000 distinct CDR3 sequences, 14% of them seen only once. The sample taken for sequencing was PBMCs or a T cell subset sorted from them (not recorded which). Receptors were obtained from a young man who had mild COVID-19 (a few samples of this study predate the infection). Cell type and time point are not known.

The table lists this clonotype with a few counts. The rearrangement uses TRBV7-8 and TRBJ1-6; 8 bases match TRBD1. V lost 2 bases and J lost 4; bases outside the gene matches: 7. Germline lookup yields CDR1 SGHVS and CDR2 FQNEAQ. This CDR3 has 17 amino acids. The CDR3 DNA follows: TGTGCCAGCAGCTTAAGGGCAGGGGGCGCTTATAATTCACCCCTCCACTTT. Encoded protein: CASSLRAGGAYNSPLHF.

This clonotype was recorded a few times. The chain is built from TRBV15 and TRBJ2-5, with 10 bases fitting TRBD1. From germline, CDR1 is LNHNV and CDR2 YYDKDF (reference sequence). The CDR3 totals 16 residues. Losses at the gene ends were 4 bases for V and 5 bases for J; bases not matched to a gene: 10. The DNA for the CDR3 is TGTGCCACCAGCAACCCCGGGACAGGGGATGAGGAGACCCAGTACTTC. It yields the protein CATSNPGTGDEETQYF.

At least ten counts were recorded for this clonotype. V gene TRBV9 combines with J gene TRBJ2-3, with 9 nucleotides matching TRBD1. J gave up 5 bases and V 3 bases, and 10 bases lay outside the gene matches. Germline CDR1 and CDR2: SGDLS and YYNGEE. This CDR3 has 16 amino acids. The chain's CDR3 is CASSARDRVIRDTQYF. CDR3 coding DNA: TGTGCCAGCAGCGCCCGGGACAGGGTTATTAGAGATACGCAGTATTTT. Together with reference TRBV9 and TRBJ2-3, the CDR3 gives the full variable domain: DSGVTQTPKHLITATGQRVTLRCSPRSGDLSVYWYQQSLDQGLQFLIQYYNGEERAKGNILERFSAQQFPDLHSELNLSSLELGDSALYFCASSARDRVIRDTQYFGPGTRLTVL.

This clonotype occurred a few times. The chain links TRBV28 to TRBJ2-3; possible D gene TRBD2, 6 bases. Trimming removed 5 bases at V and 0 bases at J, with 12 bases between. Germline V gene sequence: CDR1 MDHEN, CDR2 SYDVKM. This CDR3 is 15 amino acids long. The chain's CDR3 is CASSTRGGSTDTQYF. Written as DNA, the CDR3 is TGTGCCAGCAGTACCCGTGGGGGGAGCACAGATACGCAGTATTTT. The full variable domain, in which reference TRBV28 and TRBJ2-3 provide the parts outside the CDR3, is DVKVTQSSRYLVKRTGEKVFLECVQDMDHENMFWYRQDPGLGLRLIYFSYDVKMKEKGDIPEGYSVSREKKERFSLILESASTNQTSMYLCASSTRGGSTDTQYFGPGTRLTVL.

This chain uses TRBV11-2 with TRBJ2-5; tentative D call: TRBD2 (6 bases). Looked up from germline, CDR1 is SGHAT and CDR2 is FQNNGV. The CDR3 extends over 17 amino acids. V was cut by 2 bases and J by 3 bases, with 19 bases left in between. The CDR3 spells CASSLTPLDWGEETQYF. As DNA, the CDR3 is TGTGCCAGCAGCTTAACGCCGCTGGACTGGGGGGAAGAGACCCAGTACTTC.

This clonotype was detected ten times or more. CDR3 sequence: CASSDGVQGTEAFF. CDR3 nucleotide sequence: TGTGCCAGCAGTGACGGAGTACAAGGCACTGAAGCTTTCTTT. The genes are TRBV6-4 and TRBJ1-1, with D unclear. Germline lookup yields CDR1 MRHNA and CDR2 SNTAGT. Between the trimmed V and J ends, which lost 2 bases and 4 bases, there was a span of 11 bases. The CDR3 consists of 14 residues.

The CDR3 loop is CASSLDPIGYNEQFF. The CDR3 bases are TGTGCCAGCAGCTTAGATCCTATCGGGTACAATGAGCAGTTCTTC. This chain links TRBV11-2 with TRBJ2-1; D remains unclear. The ends were cut back, 0 bases at V and 4 bases at J, with 10 bases in the middle. The CDR3 runs to 15 residues. Germline lookup yields CDR1 SGHAT and CDR2 FQNNGV.

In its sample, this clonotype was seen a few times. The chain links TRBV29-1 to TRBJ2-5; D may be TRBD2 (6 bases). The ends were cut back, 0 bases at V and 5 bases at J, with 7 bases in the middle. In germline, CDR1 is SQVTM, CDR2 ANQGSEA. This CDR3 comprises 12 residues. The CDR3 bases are TGCAGCGTTGAAGATGGGAGGGAGACCCAGTACTTC. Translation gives CSVEDGRETQYF. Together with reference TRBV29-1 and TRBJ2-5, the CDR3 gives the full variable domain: SAVISQKPSRDICQRGTSLTIQCQVDSQVTMMFWYRQQPGQSLTLIATANQGSEATYESGFVIDKFPISRPNLTFSTLTVSNMSPEDSSIYLCSVEDGRETQYFGPGTRLLVL.

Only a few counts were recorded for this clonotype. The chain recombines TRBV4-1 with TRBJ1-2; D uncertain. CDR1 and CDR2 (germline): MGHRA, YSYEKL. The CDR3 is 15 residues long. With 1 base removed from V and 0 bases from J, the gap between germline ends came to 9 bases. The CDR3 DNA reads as TGCGCCAGCAGCCAAGGGTTGACACCTAACTATGGCTACACCTTC. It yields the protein CASSQGLTPNYGYTF.

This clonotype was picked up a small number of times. The CDR3, as DNA: TGCAGCGTTGAAGATCTCAGGGCGGGTCGGGAGACCCAGTACTTC. As protein: CSVEDLRAGRETQYF. V is TRBV29-1 and J is TRBJ2-5; possibly TRBD1 or TRBD2 for D (5 bases each). The CDR3 is made up of 15 amino acids. The germline V and J ends were trimmed by 0 bases and 5 bases, with 16 bases remaining between them. Germline assignment: CDR1 SQVTM and CDR2 ANQGSEA.

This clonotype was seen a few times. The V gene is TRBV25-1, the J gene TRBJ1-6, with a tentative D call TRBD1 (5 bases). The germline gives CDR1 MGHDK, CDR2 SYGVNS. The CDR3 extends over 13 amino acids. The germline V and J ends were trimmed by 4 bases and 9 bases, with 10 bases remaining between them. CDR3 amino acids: CASSVTTVSPLHF. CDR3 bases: TGTGCCAGCAGTGTTACGACAGTTTCACCCCTCCACTTT. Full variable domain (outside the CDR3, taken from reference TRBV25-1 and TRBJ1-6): EADIYQTPRYLVIGTGKKITLECSQTMGHDKMYWYQQDPGMELHLIHYSYGVNSTEKGDLSSESTVSRIRTEHFPLTLESARPSHTSQYLCASSVTTVSPLHFGNGTRLTVT.

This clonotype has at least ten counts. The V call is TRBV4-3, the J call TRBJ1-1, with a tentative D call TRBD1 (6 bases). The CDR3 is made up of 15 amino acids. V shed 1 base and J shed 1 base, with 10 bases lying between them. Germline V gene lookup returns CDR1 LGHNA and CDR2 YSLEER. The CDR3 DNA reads TGCGCCAGCAGCCAAGTCGAGACAGGGAACACTGAAGCTTTCTTT. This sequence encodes CASSQVETGNTEAFF.

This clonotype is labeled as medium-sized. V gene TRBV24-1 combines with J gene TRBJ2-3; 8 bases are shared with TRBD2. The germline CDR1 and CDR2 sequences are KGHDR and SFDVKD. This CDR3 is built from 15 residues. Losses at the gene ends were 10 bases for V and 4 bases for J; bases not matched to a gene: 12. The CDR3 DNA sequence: TGTGCCACTTCACCGAGAGCGGGGGCTGCAGATACGCAGTATTTT. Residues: CATSPRAGAADTQYF.

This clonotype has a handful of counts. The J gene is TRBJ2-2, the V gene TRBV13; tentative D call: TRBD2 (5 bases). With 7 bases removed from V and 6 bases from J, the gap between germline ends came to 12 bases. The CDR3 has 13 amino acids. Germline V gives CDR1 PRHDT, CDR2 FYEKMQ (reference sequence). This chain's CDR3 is CASTGGGAGELFF. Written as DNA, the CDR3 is TGTGCCAGCACCGGTGGAGGTGCCGGGGAGCTGTTTTTT.